Listed below are T cell receptor beta chains from one sample, sequenced in a study of T-cell reconstitution after alpha-beta-depleted transplantation in children. MiXCR, run by TCRdb on the PCR reads, gives a single entry per CDR3 protein. The sample has about 420,000 distinct CDR3 sequences; roughly 15% are singletons. The input for sequencing was PBMCs, mostly from graft donor cells, taken 360 days after TCRalphabeta/CD19-depleted stem cell transplant. Source of these receptors: a boy younger than two who had a stem cell transplant for Wiskott-Aldrich syndrome, so the T cells may come from the graft donor. Each CDR3 is given with its conserved first and last residue. D genes are given only for firm matches. Not all rows give a size; the values are once, few, many and, for expanded clones, a class.

len,v_gene,j_gene,d_gene,abundance,CDR3aa,CDR3nt
16,TRBV5-6,TRBJ2-1,TRBD1,NA,CASSLLGQGAYNEQFF,TGTGCCAGCAGCTTATTGGGACAGGGAGCCTACAATGAGCAGTTCTTC
15,TRBV20-1,TRBJ2-2,TRBD2,NA,CSARGFGGRAGELFF,TGCAGTGCTAGGGGTTTTGGCGGGAGGGCCGGGGAGCTGTTTTTT
15,TRBV5-1,TRBJ2-2,NA,few,CASSLEQGRTGELFF,TGCGCCAGCAGCTTGGAACAGGGTCGCACCGGGGAGCTGTTTTTT
17,TRBV21-1,TRBJ1-5,NA,NA,CASSKQAPGTGNQPQHF,TGTGCCAGCAGCAAACAGGCCCCCGGGACAGGGAATCAGCCCCAGCATTTT
16,TRBV10-3,TRBJ2-2,TRBD2,few,CAIRLAGGTNTGELFF,TGTGCCATCAGGCTAGCGGGAGGAACTAACACCGGGGAGCTGTTTTTT
14,TRBV10-3,TRBJ1-1,NA,few,CAISGAPMNTEAFF,TGTGCCATCAGTGGGGCACCGATGAACACTGAAGCTTTCTTT
15,TRBV2,TRBJ2-1,TRBD2,NA,CASRRSSGGALEQFF,TGTGCCAGCAGGCGATCTAGCGGGGGGGCCCTTGAGCAGTTCTTC
23,TRBV27,TRBJ2-4,NA,few,CASSLYPGRSNVLDFLAKNIQYF,TGTGCCAGCAGTTTATACCCCGGCAGGTCAAACGTCCTAGACTTCCTAGCCAAAAACATTCAGTACTTC
14,TRBV10-3,TRBJ2-2,TRBD1,NA,CAISSPTGTGELFF,TGTGCCATCAGTTCTCCGACAGGGACCGGGGAGCTGTTTTTT
13,TRBV2,TRBJ2-5,NA,NA,CASSESPWETQYF,TGTGCCAGCAGTGAGAGTCCCTGGGAGACCCAGTACTTC
15,TRBV4-2,TRBJ2-1,TRBD1,many,CASSQPGTGVNEQFF,TGTGCCAGCAGCCAACCCGGGACAGGGGTTAATGAGCAGTTCTTC
13,TRBV10-3,TRBJ2-3,TRBD2,NA,CAIMSGRTDTQYF,TGTGCCATCATGAGCGGGAGGACAGATACGCAGTATTTT
14,TRBV29-1,TRBJ1-4,NA,NA,CSARTASTNEKLFF,TGCAGCGCCCGGACGGCTTCAACTAATGAAAAACTGTTTTTT
17,TRBV4-1,TRBJ2-2,TRBD2,NA,CASSPPRAGGNTGELFF,TGCGCCAGCAGCCCCCCCCGGGCGGGGGGAAACACCGGGGAGCTGTTTTTT
17,TRBV9,TRBJ2-3,NA,few,CASSVPLEGSSQDTQYF,TGTGCCAGCAGCGTCCCTTTGGAGGGCTCGTCGCAAGATACGCAGTATTTT
14,TRBV29-1,TRBJ2-1,NA,NA,CSVEKRSSYNEQFF,TGCAGCGTTGAAAAGCGGAGCTCCTACAATGAGCAGTTCTTC
14,TRBV20-1,TRBJ2-7,NA,few,CSAHTGARSYEQYF,TGCAGTGCGCACACAGGAGCGAGAAGCTACGAGCAGTACTTC
15,TRBV29-1,TRBJ2-3,TRBD1,NA,CSVEARDRDADTQYF,TGCAGCGTTGAAGCCCGGGACAGGGATGCAGATACGCAGTATTTT
14,TRBV29-1,TRBJ2-2,NA,NA,CSVLVKSNPGELFF,TGCAGCGTACTAGTGAAGTCAAACCCCGGGGAGCTGTTTTTT
17,TRBV25-1,TRBJ2-3,TRBD2,NA,CASSEAGLAASTDTQYF,TGTGCCAGCAGTGAAGCGGGACTAGCAGCTAGCACAGATACGCAGTATTTT
16,TRBV15,TRBJ1-1,NA,few,CATSRDWAGPDTEAFF,TGTGCCACCAGCAGAGATTGGGCGGGGCCGGACACTGAAGCTTTCTTT
15,TRBV6-5,TRBJ1-6,NA,once,CASSYDDRSNSPLHF,TGTGCCAGCAGTTACGATGACAGGTCTAATTCACCCCTCCACTTT
17,TRBV19,TRBJ2-3,NA,NA,CASKLGSGWEFTDTQYF,TGTGCCAGTAAATTGGGTAGCGGTTGGGAATTCACAGATACGCAGTATTTT
16,TRBV5-1,TRBJ2-3,TRBD2,NA,CASSPGLAGITDTQYF,TGCGCCAGCAGCCCGGGACTAGCGGGGATCACAGATACGCAGTATTTT
15,TRBV10-3,TRBJ2-3,NA,NA,CAISQQGWRGDTQYF,TGTGCCATCAGCCAGCAGGGGTGGAGAGGAGATACGCAGTATTTT
15,TRBV4-3,TRBJ2-1,TRBD2,NA,CASSQLTGTSNEQFF,TGCGCCAGCAGCCAACTAACCGGGACTAGCAATGAGCAGTTCTTC
14,TRBV4-1,TRBJ2-7,NA,few,CASSPYDGAYEQYF,TGCGCCAGCAGCCCCTACGACGGGGCCTACGAGCAGTACTTC
15,TRBV6-2/TRBV6-3,TRBJ2-3,NA,few,CASSYNGGAKDTQYF,TGTGCCAGCAGTTACAACGGCGGGGCCAAGGATACGCAGTATTTT
15,TRBV29-1,TRBJ2-7,TRBD2,NA,CSARPRASGSNEQYF,TGCAGCGCCAGACCAAGGGCTAGCGGGAGCAACGAGCAGTACTTC
12,TRBV20-1,TRBJ1-2,TRBD1,NA,CSATDRGYGYTF,TGCAGTGCTACCGACAGGGGCTATGGCTACACCTTC
13,TRBV20-1,TRBJ2-1,NA,NA,CSARTVFYNEQFF,TGCAGTGCCCGGACAGTCTTCTACAATGAGCAGTTCTTC
16,TRBV5-1,TRBJ1-4,NA,few,CASSSGTLGPNEKLFF,TGCGCCAGCAGTTCCGGGACCCTCGGGCCTAATGAAAAACTGTTTTTT
15,TRBV12-3/TRBV12-4,TRBJ1-6,NA,NA,CASSRESSYNSPLHF,TGTGCCAGCAGCAGGGAAAGCTCCTATAATTCACCCCTCCACTTT
20,TRBV11-1,TRBJ2-3,TRBD2,few,CASSPDLSSLAGGLTDTQYF,TGTGCCAGCAGCCCGGATCTGAGTTCGTTAGCGGGGGGGCTGACAGATACGCAGTATTTT
14,TRBV9,TRBJ2-7,NA,few,CASSVGWRSYEQYF,TGTGCCAGCAGCGTAGGATGGCGGTCCTACGAGCAGTACTTC
16,TRBV18,TRBJ2-5,TRBD1,NA,CASSPSRDREKETQYF,TGTGCCAGCTCACCTTCCCGGGACAGGGAAAAAGAGACCCAGTACTTC
18,TRBV6-2/TRBV6-3,TRBJ2-7,NA,NA,CASSPVSIIGPGIYEQYF,TGTGCCAGCAGTCCCGTAAGTATTATCGGACCGGGGATCTACGAGCAGTACTTC
15,TRBV7-8,TRBJ2-1,NA,few,CASSVRDSLYNEQFF,TGTGCCAGCAGCGTCCGGGACTCCCTTTACAATGAGCAGTTCTTC
13,TRBV20-1,TRBJ1-2,NA,few,CSARAGFVYGYTF,TGCAGTGCTAGAGCCGGGTTCGTCTATGGCTACACCTTC
14,TRBV19,TRBJ2-7,TRBD1,NA,CASTRTGATYEQYF,TGTGCCAGTACCCGGACAGGGGCGACCTACGAGCAGTACTTC
12,TRBV20-1,TRBJ1-2,NA,few,CSASAQTYGYTF,TGCAGTGCTAGTGCACAGACCTATGGCTACACCTTC
13,TRBV10-3,TRBJ2-5,TRBD1,NA,CATKTGAGETQYF,TGTGCCACAAAAACAGGGGCTGGAGAGACCCAGTACTTC